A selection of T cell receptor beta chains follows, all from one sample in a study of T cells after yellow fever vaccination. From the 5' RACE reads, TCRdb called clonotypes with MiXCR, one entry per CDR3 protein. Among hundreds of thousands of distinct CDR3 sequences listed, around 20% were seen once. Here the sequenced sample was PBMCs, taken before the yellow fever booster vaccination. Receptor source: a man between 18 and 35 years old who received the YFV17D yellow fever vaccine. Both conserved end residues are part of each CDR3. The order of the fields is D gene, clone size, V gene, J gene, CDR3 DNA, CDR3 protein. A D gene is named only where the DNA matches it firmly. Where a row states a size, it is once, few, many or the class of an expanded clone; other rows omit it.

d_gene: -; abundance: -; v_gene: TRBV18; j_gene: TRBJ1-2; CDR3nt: TGTGCCAGCTCACCACTCCTAGACAGGCTAACTCTAAACAACTATGGCTACACCTTC; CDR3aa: CASSPLLDRLTLNNYGYTF
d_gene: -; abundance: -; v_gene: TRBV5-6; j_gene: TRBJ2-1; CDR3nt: TGTGCCAGCGGCAATTTAGGGGGGGCGCAGTTCTTC; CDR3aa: CASGNLGGAQFF
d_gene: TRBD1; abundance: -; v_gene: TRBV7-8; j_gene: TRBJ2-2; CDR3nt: TGTGCCAGCAGCTCTGACAGGGGTCGCGCCCGAATTGCTACCGGGGAGCTGTTTTTT; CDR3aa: CASSSDRGRARIATGELFF
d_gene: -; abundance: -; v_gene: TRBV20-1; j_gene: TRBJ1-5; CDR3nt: TGCAGTGCTAGTGGGTCCAGGGAATATCAGCCCCAGCATTTT; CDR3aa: CSASGSREYQPQHF
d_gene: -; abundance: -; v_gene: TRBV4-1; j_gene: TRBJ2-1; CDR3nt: TGCGCCAGCAGCCTGCGGGATTACAATGAGCAGTTCTTC; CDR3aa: CASSLRDYNEQFF
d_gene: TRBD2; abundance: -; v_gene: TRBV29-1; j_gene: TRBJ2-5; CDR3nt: TGCAGCGTCCCGGGACTAGTGAAAGAGACCCAGTACTTC; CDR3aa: CSVPGLVKETQYF
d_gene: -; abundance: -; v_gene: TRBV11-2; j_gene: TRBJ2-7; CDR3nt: TGTGCCAGCACCTTGAGGGCACTGGACGAGCAGTACTTC; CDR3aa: CASTLRALDEQYF
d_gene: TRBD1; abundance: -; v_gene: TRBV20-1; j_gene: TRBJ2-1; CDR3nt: TGCAGTGCTAGAGCCGGGACAGGGGGGTACAATGAGCAGTTCTTC; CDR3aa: CSARAGTGGYNEQFF
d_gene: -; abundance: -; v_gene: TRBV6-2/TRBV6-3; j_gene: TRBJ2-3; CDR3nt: TGTGCCAGCACCCCAGCGATGACTAGCACAGATACGCAGTATTTT; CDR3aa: CASTPAMTSTDTQYF
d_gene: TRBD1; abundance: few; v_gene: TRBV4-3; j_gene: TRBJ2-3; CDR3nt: TGCGCCAGCAGCCAGGCGACAGGGAAGCGCCCGCCCACAGATACGCAGTATTTT; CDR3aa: CASSQATGKRPPTDTQYF
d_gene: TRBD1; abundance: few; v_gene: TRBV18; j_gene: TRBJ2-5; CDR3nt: TGTGCCAGCTCAAAACAGGGGTACCAAGAGACCCAGTACTTC; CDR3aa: CASSKQGYQETQYF
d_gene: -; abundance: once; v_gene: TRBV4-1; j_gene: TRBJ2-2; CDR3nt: TGCGCCAGCAGCCAAGGACAGACCACCGGGGAGCTGTTTTTT; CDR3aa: CASSQGQTTGELFF
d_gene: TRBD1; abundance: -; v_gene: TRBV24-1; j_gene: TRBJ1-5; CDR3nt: TGTGCCACCAGTCCAGGGGGAAGCAATCAGCCCCAGCATTTT; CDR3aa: CATSPGGSNQPQHF
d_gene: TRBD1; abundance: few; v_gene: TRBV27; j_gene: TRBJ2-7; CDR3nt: TGTGCCAGCAGTCCGGCGACAGGGGGCTACGAGCAGTACTTC; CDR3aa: CASSPATGGYEQYF
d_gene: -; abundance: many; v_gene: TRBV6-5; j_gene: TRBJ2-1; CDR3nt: TGTGCCAGCAGCCCCCTCGGCAATGAGCAGTTCTTC; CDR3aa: CASSPLGNEQFF
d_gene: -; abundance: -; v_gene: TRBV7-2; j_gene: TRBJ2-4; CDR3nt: TGTGCCAGCAGCTTAGCGCAGGTCCCAGGGGTCAAAAACATTCAGTACTTC; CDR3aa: CASSLAQVPGVKNIQYF
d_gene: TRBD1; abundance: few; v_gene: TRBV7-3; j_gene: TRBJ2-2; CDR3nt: TGTGCCAGCAGCTTATATGGACAGGACACCGGGGAGCTGTTTTTT; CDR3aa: CASSLYGQDTGELFF
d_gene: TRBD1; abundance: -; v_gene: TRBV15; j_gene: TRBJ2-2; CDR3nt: TGTGCCACCAGCAGAGATTGGGACAGGGTCCCCGGGGAGCTGTTTTTT; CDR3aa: CATSRDWDRVPGELFF
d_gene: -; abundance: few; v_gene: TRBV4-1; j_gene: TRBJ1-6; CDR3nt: TGCGCCAGCAGCCAAGATTCCCAGTCCGAGGGGAATTCACCCCTCCACTTT; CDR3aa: CASSQDSQSEGNSPLHF
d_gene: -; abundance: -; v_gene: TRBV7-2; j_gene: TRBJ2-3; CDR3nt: TGTGCCAGCAGCCGAGCTCCGTCTAGCACAGATACGCAGTATTTT; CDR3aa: CASSRAPSSTDTQYF
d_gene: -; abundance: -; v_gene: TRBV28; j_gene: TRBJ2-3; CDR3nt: TGTGCCAGCAGTCCCCCGGTTAGCGAGGTACCAGATACGCAGTATTTT; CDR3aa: CASSPPVSEVPDTQYF
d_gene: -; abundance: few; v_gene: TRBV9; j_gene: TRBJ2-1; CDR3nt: TGTGCCAGCAGCGTAGGGCGGGGTGCTCTCAATGAGCAGTTCTTC; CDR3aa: CASSVGRGALNEQFF
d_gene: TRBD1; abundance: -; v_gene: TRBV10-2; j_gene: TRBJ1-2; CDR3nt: TGCGCCAGCAGTGAACCGGGACAGGGGAACTATGGCTACACCTTC; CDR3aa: CASSEPGQGNYGYTF
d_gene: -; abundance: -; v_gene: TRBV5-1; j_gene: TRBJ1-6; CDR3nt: TGCGCCAGCAGCTTGGAAGGCCCCATCGGATCACCCCTCCACTTT; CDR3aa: CASSLEGPIGSPLHF
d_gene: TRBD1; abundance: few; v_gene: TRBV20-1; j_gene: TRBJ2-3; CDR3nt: TGCAGTGCTAGACCCTTTAGGACAGGGTCCGATACGCAGTATTTT; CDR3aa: CSARPFRTGSDTQYF
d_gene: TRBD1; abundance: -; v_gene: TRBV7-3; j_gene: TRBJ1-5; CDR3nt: TGTGCCAGCAGCCAGACAGGGGGCGCGAATCAGCCCCAGCATTTT; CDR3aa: CASSQTGGANQPQHF
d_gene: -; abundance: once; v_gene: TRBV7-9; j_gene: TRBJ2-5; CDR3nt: TGTGCCAGCAGCTTCTCTGAGACAGAAAACCAAGAGACCCAGTACTTC; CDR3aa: CASSFSETENQETQYF
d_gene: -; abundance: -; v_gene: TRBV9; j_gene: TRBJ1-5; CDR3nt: TGTGCCAGCAGCGTAGGAGCAGGGGAATATCAGCCCCAGCATTTT; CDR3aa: CASSVGAGEYQPQHF
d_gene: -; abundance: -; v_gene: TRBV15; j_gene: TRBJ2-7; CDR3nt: TGTGCCACCAGCGGAGGAACAGGTCTCGCCTACGAGCAGTACTTC; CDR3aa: CATSGGTGLAYEQYF
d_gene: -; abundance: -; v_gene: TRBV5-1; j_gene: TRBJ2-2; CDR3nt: TGCGCCAGCAGCTCGGACTGGGAAGCCGGGGAGCTGTTTTTT; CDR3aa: CASSSDWEAGELFF
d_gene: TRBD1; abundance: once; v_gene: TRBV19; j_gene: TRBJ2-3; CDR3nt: TGTGCCGAGCAGGGGGATACAGATACGCAGTATTTT; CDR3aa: CAEQGDTDTQYF
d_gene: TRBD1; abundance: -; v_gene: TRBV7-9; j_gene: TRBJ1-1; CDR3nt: TGTGCCAGCAGCGCCCGGGACAGGGGGTTCGGATCGGCTTTCTTT; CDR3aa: CASSARDRGFGSAFF
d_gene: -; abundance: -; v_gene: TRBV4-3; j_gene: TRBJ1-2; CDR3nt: TGCGCCAGCAGCCAACGAGGGATAGGGGGCTACACCTTC; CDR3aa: CASSQRGIGGYTF
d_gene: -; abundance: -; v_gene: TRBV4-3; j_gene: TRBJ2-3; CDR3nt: TGCGCCAGCAGCCGGACTGTAAACACAGATACGCAGTATTTT; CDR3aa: CASSRTVNTDTQYF
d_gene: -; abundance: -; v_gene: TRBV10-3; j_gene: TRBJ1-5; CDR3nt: TGTGCCATCAGTGAGAGACGGATGGGGAATCAGCCCCAGCATTTT; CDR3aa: CAISERRMGNQPQHF
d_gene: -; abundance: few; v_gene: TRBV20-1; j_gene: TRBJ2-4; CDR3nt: TGCAGTACAGGGGAGGTCAAAAACATTCAGTACTTC; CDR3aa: CSTGEVKNIQYF
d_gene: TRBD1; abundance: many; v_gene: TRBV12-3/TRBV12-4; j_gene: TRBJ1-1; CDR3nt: TGTGCCAGCAGTTTTCAGGGGGGAACTGAAGCTTTCTTT; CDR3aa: CASSFQGGTEAFF
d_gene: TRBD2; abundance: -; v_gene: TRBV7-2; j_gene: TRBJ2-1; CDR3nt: TGTGCCAGCAGCCGAGCGGGGGGTGGAGAGCAGTTCTTC; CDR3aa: CASSRAGGGEQFF
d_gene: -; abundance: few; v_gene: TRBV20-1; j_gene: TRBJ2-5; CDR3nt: TGCAGTGCTAGAACCGACAGCGAGACCCAGTACTTC; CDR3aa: CSARTDSETQYF
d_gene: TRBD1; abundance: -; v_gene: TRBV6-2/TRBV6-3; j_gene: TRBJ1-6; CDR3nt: TGTGCCAGCAGACCGGAGACAGGGGGCGGTTCACCCCTCCACTTT; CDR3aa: CASRPETGGGSPLHF
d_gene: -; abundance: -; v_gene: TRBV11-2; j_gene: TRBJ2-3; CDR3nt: TGTGCCAGCAGCCACGCCTCCCGCACAGATACGCAGTATTTT; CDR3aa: CASSHASRTDTQYF